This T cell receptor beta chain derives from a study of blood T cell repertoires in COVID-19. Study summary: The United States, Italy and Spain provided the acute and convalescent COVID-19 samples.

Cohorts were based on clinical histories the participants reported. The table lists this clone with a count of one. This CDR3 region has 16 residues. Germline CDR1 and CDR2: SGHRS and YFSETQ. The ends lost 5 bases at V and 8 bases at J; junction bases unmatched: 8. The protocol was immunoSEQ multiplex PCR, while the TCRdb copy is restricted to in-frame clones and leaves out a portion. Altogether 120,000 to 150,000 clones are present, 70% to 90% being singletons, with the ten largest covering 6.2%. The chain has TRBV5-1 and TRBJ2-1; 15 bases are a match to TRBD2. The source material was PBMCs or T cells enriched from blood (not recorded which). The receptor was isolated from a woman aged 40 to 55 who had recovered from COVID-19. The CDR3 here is CASRGLAGGPVDEQFF. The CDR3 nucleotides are TGCGCCAGCAGAGGACTAGCGGGAGGGCCGGTGGATGAGCAGTTCTTC.